This TCR beta chain is drawn from a study of ipilimumab plus nivolumab after autologous stem cell transplantation. Whole-study context: Patients received a median of about 5 ipilimumab and about 8 nivolumab doses. General study points: TCR repertoire, Treg phenotype and gut microbiota reportedly support more study of this approach.

A note on this clone: What it binds is unknown.

This table comes from immunoSEQ multiplex PCR, and its TCRdb copy is limited to in-frame clones, with some not included. The table has fewer than 20,000 clones, 80% to 90% seen once. Patients got ipilimumab 1 mg/kg beginning 14 to 28 days post-transplant. Patients got 3 mg/kg IV nivolumab weeks 1, 4, 7, 10, then biweekly through week 26. The receptor was derived from a male donor with diffuse large B-cell lymphoma. Sequenced here: PBMCs, sampled in a trial of ipilimumab plus nivolumab as post-transplant consolidation.

In nucleotides, the CDR3 is TGTGCCTGGATGCGTGGGGGTGTGACCTACGAGCAGTACTTC. Its translation is CAWMRGGVTYEQYF. This sequence joins TRBV30 and TRBJ2-7, with D possibly called TRBD1 or TRBD2 (5 bases each). The CDR3 length is 14 residues. V dropped 4 bases and J dropped 2 bases, with 15 bases sitting between them. CDR1 and CDR2 (germline): GTSNPN, SVGIG (reference sequence).